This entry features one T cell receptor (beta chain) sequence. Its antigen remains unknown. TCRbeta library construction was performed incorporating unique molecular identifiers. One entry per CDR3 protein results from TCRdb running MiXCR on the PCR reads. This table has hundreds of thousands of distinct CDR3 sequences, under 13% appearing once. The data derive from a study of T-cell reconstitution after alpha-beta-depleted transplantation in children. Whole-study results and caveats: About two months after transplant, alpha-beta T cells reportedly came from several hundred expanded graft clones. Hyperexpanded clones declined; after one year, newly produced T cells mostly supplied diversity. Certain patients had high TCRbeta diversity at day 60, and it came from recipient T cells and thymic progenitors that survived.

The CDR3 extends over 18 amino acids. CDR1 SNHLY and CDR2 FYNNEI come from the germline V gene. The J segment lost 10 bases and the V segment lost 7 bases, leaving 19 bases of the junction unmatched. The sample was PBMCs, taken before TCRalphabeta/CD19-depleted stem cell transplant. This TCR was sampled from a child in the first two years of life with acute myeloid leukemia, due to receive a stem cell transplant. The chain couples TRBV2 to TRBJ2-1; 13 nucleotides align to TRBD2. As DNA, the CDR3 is TGTGCCAGCACTACATCAGAGGGACTAGCGGGGACAGTCGGGGAGCAGTTCTTC. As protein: CASTTSEGLAGTVGEQFF.